Sequencing of this TCR beta chain was carried out in a study of chemoradiotherapy in HPV16-positive cancers. Trimming left V 5 bases short and J 6 bases short, with 17 bases between. Per the germline V gene, CDR1 is SGHTA and CDR2 is FQGNSA. The CDR3 is 15 amino acids. Samples were taken several times over chemoradiotherapy. TCRdb's table, derived via immunoSEQ multiplex PCR, lists solely in-frame clones and lacks some. The data hold 20,000 to 25,000 clones, with approximately 83% observed a single time. General observations from the study: For HPV16-positive patients, expanding HPV-responsive T cells associated with longer recurrence-free survival. HPV-specific T cells were functionally defined from only two HPV16-positive patients. Non-HPV-specific T cells did not expand in tumors during treatment, whereas candidate HPV-specific clones and E7-related motifs did.

Regarding this clone: Antigen: not known.

The sample here was blood, taken from a patient who underwent chemoradiotherapy. The rearrangement links TRBV7-2 to TRBJ2-4; D is perhaps TRBD2 (6 bases). This TCR came from a human donor with HPV-associated anogenital cancer. DNA of the CDR3: TGTGCCAGCAGCCTTAATAGCGGTCCTGGAAACATTCAGTACTTC. Residues: CASSLNSGPGNIQYF.